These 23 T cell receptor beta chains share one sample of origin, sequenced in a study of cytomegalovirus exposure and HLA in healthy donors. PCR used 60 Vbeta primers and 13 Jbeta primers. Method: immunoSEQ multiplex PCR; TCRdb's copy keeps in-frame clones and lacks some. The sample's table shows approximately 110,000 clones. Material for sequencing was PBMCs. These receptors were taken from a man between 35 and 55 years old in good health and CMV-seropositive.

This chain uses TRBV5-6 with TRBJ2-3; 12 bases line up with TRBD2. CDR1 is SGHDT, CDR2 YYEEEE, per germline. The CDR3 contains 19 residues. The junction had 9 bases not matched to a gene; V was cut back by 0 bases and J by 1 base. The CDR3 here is CASSLVGLAGGPGTDTQYF. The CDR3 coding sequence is TGTGCCAGCAGCTTGGTCGGGCTAGCGGGAGGGCCTGGCACAGATACGCAGTATTTT.

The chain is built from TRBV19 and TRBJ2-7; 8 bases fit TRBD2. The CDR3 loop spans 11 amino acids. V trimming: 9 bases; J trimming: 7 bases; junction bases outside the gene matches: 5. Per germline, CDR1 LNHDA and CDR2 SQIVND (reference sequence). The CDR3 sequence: CASGGAGEQYF. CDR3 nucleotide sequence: TGTGCCAGCGGGGGGGCCGGTGAGCAGTACTTC.

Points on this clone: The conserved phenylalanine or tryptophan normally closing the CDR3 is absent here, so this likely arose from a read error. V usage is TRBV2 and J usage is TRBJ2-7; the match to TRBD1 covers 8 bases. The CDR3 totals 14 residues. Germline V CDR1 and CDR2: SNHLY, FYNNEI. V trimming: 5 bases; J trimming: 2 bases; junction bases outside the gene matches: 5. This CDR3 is CASSRQGLPYEQYL. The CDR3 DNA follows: TGTGCCAGCAGTAGACAGGGGCTCCCCTACGAGCAGTACCTC.

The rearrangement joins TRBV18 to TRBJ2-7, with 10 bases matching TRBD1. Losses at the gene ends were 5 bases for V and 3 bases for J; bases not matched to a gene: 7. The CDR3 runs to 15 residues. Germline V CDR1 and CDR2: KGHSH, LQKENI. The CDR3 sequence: CASSATGGAIYEQYF. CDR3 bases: TGTGCCAGCTCAGCGACAGGGGGCGCGATCTACGAGCAGTACTTC.

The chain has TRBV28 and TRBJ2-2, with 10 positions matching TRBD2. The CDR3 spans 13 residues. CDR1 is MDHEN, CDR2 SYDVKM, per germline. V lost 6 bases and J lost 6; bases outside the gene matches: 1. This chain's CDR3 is CASRLAGAGELFF. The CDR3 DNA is TGTGCCAGCAGGCTAGCGGGAGCCGGGGAGCTGTTTTTT.

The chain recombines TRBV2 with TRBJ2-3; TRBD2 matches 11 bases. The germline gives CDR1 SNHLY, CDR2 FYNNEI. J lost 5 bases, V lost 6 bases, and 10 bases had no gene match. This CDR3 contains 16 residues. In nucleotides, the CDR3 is TGTGCCAGCAGCCTCGGGGTAGCGGGAGGGAAAGATACGCAGTATTTT. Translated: CASSLGVAGGKDTQYF. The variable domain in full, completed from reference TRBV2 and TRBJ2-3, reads EPEVTQTPSHQVTQMGQEVILRCVPISNHLYFYWYRQILGQKVEFLVSFYNNEISEKSEIFDDQFSVERPDGSNFTLKIRSTKLEDSAMYFCASSLGVAGGKDTQYFGPGTRLTVL.

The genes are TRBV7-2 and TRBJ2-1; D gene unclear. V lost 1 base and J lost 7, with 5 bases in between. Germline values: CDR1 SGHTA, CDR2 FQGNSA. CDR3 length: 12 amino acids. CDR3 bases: TGTGCCAGCAGCTTAGGACTGAATGAGCAGTTCTTC. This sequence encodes CASSLGLNEQFF. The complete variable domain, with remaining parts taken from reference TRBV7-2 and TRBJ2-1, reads GAGVSQSPSNKVTEKGKDVELRCDPISGHTALYWYRQSLGQGLEFLIYFQGNSAPDKSGLPSDRFSAERTGGSVSTLTIQRTQQEDSAVYLCASSLGLNEQFFGPGTRLTVL.

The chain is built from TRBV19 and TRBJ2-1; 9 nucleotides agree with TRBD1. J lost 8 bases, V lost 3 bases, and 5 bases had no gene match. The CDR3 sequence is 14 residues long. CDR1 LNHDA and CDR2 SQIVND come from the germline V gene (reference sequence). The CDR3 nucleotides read TGTGCCAGTAGTATTTCGGACAGGGGTGATGAGCAGTTCTTC. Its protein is CASSISDRGDEQFF.

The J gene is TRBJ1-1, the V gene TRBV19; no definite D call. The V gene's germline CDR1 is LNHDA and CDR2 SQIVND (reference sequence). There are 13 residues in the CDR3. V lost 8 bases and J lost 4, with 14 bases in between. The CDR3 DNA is TGTGCCAGTTCCTTAAAACCTAGCACTGAAGCTTTCTTT. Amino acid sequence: CASSLKPSTEAFF.

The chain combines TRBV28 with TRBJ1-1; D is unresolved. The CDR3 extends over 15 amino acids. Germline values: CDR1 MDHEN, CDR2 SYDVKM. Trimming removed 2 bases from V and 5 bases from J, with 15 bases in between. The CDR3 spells CASSLKRGGWTEAFF. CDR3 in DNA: TGTGCCAGCAGTTTAAAACGGGGTGGGTGGACTGAAGCTTTCTTT.

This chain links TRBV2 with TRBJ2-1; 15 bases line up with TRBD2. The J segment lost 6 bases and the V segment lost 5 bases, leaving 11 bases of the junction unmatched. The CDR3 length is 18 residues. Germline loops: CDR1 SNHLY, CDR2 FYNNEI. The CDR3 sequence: CASSFRPGLAGGVNEQFF. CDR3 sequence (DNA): TGTGCCAGCAGTTTCCGACCGGGACTAGCGGGAGGAGTCAATGAGCAGTTCTTC.

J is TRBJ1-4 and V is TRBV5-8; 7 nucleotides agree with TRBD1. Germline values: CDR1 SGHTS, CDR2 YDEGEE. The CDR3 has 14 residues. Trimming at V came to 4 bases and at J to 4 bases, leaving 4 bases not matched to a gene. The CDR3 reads CASSRGTVNEKLFF. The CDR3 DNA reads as TGTGCCAGCAGCCGGGGGACAGTTAATGAAAAACTGTTTTTT.

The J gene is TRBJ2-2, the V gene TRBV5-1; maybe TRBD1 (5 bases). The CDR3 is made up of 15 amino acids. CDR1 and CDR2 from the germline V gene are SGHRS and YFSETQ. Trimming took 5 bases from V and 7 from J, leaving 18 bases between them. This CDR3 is CASRGLGDIGGELFF. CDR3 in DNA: TGCGCCAGCAGGGGGCTTGGGGATATCGGCGGGGAGCTGTTTTTT.

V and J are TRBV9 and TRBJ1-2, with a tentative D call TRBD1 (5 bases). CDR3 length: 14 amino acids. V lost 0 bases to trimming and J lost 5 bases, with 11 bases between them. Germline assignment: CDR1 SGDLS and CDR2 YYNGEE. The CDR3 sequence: CASSVEAGSYGYTF. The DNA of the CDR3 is TGTGCCAGCAGCGTAGAGGCAGGGTCTTATGGCTACACCTTC.

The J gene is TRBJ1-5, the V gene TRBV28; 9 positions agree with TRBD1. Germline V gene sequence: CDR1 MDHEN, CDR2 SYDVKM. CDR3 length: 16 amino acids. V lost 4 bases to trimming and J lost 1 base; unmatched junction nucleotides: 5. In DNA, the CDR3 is TGTGCCAGCAGTTCTCCCGGGACAGGGAGCAATCAGCCCCAGCATTTT. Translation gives CASSSPGTGSNQPQHF.

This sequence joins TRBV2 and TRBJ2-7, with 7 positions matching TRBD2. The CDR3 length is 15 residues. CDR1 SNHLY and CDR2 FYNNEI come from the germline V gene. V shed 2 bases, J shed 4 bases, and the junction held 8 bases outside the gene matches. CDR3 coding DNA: TGTGCCAGCAGTGAAAAGGCGTGGGGGGGTTACGAGCAGTACTTC. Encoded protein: CASSEKAWGGYEQYF.

CDR3 DNA sequence: TGCGCCAGCAGCTTGGTGGCAGGGTCTAGAGAGCAGTACTTC. Its protein product is CASSLVAGSREQYF. The J gene is TRBJ2-7, the V gene TRBV5-1, with TRBD1 as a possible D gene (5 bases). This CDR3 comprises 14 residues. CDR1 and CDR2 from the germline V gene are SGHRS and YFSETQ. Trimming cost V 0 bases and J 7 bases, with 14 bases left between them.

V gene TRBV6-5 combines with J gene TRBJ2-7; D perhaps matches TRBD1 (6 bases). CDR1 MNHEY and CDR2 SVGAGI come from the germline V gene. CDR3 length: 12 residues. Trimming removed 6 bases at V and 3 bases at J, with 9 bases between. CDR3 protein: CASSKTGYEQYF. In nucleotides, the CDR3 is TGTGCCAGCAGCAAGACAGGCTACGAGCAGTACTTC.

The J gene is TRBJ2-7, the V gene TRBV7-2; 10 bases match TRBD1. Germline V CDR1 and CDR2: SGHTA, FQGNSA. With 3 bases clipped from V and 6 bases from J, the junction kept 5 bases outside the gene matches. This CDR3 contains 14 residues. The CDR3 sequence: CASSFYRDRGEQYF. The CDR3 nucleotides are TGTGCCAGCAGCTTCTACCGGGACAGGGGCGAGCAGTACTTC.

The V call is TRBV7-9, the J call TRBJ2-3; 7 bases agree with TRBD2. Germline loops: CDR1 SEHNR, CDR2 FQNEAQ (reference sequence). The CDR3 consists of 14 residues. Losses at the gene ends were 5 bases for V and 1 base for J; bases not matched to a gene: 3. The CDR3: CASSGGGGTDTQYF. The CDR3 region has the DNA TGTGCCAGCAGCGGGGGAGGGGGCACAGATACGCAGTATTTT.

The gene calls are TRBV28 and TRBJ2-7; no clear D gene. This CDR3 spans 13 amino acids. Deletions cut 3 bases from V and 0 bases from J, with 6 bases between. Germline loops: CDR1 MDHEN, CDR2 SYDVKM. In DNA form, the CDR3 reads TGTGCCAGCAGTTTTCTCCGCTCCTACGAGCAGTACTTC. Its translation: CASSFLRSYEQYF.

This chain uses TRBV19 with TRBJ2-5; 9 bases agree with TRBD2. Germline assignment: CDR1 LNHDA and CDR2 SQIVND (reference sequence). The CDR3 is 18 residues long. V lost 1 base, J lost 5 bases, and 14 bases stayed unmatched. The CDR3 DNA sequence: TGTGCCAGTAGTATAGCCGAGACTAGCGGTAGCCTTGGGGAGACCCAGTACTTC. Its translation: CASSIAETSGSLGETQYF.

This CDR3 reads CASSFSGGRSELFF. Written as DNA, the CDR3 is TGTGCCAGCAGTTTTTCGGGGGGACGATCGGAACTGTTTTTT. V is TRBV28 and J is TRBJ1-4; D may be TRBD1 (5 bases). CDR1 and CDR2 from the germline V gene are MDHEN and SYDVKM. The V end lost 3 bases, the J end lost 12 bases, and 17 bases lay between the germline ends. This CDR3 has 14 residues.